The T cell receptor beta chain described here comes from a study of blood T cell repertoires in COVID-19. In germline, CDR1 is MNHEY, CDR2 SMNVEV (reference sequence). Trimming shortened V by 6 bases and J by 5 bases, and 11 bases separated the two germline ends. The CDR3 loop spans 13 amino acids. Generated by immunoSEQ multiplex PCR, the TCRdb table keeps only in-frame clones and is missing some. Altogether under 200,000 clones are present, 77% being singletons, with the ten largest covering 2.8%. The sequencing input was peripheral blood. V usage is TRBV27 and J usage is TRBJ2-1, with no clear D. The receptor comes from a man between 65 and 85 years old with acute or convalescent COVID-19. The CDR3 DNA reads as TGTGCCAGCAGCACGAGTGATAACAATGAGCAGTTCTTC. Protein: CASSTSDNNEQFF.